The 5 T cell receptor beta chains below were found in one sample sequenced in a study of blood T cell repertoires in COVID-19. Repertoires were generated with immunoSEQ multiplex PCR, while TCRdb's copy carries only in-frame clones and drops some. The sample lists 300,000 to 350,000 clones, 80% to 90% occurring once. The sequenced sample consisted of PBMCs or T cells enriched from blood (not recorded which). These receptor sequences come from a woman aged 40 to 50 with acute COVID-19.

The chain links TRBV28 to TRBJ1-2; D uncertain. Germline V gives CDR1 MDHEN, CDR2 SYDVKM. V was shortened by 6 bases and J by 8 bases, with 13 bases between the two germline ends. This CDR3 is built from 12 residues. CDR3 loop: CASRLWAGGYTF. CDR3 coding DNA: TGTGCCAGCAGGCTCTGGGCGGGCGGCTACACCTTC.

The chain employs TRBV5-1 and TRBJ2-2, with 8 bases lining up with TRBD1. J was trimmed by 2 bases and V by 2 bases; bases with no gene match: 5. CDR3 length: 16 residues. The germline V gene has CDR1 SGHRS and CDR2 YFSETQ. The CDR3 sequence: CASSLSGTGNTGELFF. The CDR3 bases are TGCGCCAGCAGCTTATCCGGGACAGGCAACACCGGGGAGCTGTTTTTT.

The chain employs TRBV19 and TRBJ1-5, with TRBD1 as a possible D gene (5 bases). CDR3 length: 15 amino acids. Germline CDR1 reads LNHDA; CDR2 reads SQIVND (reference sequence). V lost 7 bases, J lost 3 bases, and 16 bases lay in between. CDR3 nucleotide sequence: TGTGCCAGTACTGGGGGGGTGGTGATCAATCAGCCCCAGCATTTT. It translates to CASTGGVVINQPQHF. Looking up the rest from reference TRBV19 and TRBJ1-5 gives the full variable domain: DGGITQSPKYLFRKEGQNVTLSCEQNLNHDAMYWYRQDPGQGLRLIYYSQIVNDFQKGDIAEGYSVSREKKESFPLTVTSAQKNPTAFYLCASTGGVVINQPQHFGDGTRLSIL.

A few counts support this clone. The chain recombines TRBV14 with TRBJ1-3; 7 positions match TRBD1. Germline V CDR1 and CDR2: SGHDN, FVKESK. This CDR3 is 17 amino acids long. With V trimmed by 4 bases and J by 0 bases, 9 bases remained unmatched. In DNA, the CDR3 is TGTGCCAGCAGCCCTACGGGACAGCTATTCTCTGGAAACACCATATATTTT. Its translation is CASSPTGQLFSGNTIYF.

This rearrangement joins TRBV28 to TRBJ1-2, with 7 bases that match TRBD1. The trim removed 8 bases at V and 2 bases at J, leaving 8 bases unmatched. Germline CDR1 reads MDHEN; CDR2 reads SYDVKM. The length of the CDR3 is 14 residues. CDR3 in DNA: TGTGCCAGCTCATCTTCGGGACAGAACTATGGCTACACCTTC. Protein sequence: CASSSSGQNYGYTF.